The source of this T cell receptor (beta chain) is a study of blood T cell repertoires in COVID-19. On the study more broadly: The origin of the acute and convalescent COVID-19 samples was the United States, Italy and Spain. Sample material is recorded as cDNA or gDNA derived from T cells, B-cell-depleted T cells, or PBMCs.

Original analysis: Estimates of nucleated cell counts were drawn from the amplification of reference gene primers. Only in-frame clones appear in the TCRdb table, and some are missing; sequencing was by immunoSEQ multiplex PCR. Clone size and the V and J calls come from that table; the DNA yielded D and trimming. This table holds roughly 200,000 clones, 75% to 90% found once. The receptor's source is a woman aged 55 to 70 with acute or convalescent COVID-19. Sequencing was carried out using peripheral blood.

The CDR3 nucleotides read TGTGCCAGCTCCCGCGGGGGGGGCTTTGTTGAGGCTTTCTTT. Translation gives CASSRGGGFVEAFF. J is TRBJ1-1 and V is TRBV18; tentatively, D is TRBD1 (6 bases). The CDR3 runs 14 residues. The germline V and J ends were trimmed by 6 bases and 11 bases, with 22 bases remaining between them. CDR1 and CDR2 (germline): KGHSH, LQKENI.